The 12 T cell receptor beta chains below all came from one sample that was sequenced in a study of beta chain features in type 1 diabetes. These receptors lack a known antigen. Study-wide results and caveats: Among all four CD4+ subsets, Type 1 diabetes patients had TCRB CDR3s that were moderately but significantly shorter.

The whole isolated RNA underwent reverse transcription, so sequencing captured expressed TCRB transcripts. The data were produced by immunoSEQ multiplex PCR, yet TCRdb's version contains in-frame clones alone and is incomplete. In the table there are under 300,000 clones, about 15% of which are singletons. Sequencing was done on a sample of naive CD4+ T cells from blood. These receptors were collected from a man between 25 and 39 years old with type 1 diabetes.

This clone was seen a handful of times. Written as DNA, the CDR3 is TGCGCCAGCAGCTTGAGCGACGGAGAGACCCAGTACTTC. This codes for CASSLSDGETQYF. The chain uses TRBV5-1 and TRBJ2-5; D call uncertain. V shed 1 base and J shed 4 bases, with 8 bases lying between them. This CDR3 has 13 amino acids. Germline CDR1 is SGHRS and CDR2 is YFSETQ. Looking up the rest from reference TRBV5-1 and TRBJ2-5 gives the full variable domain: KAGVTQTPRYLIKTRGQQVTLSCSPISGHRSVSWYQQTPGQGLQFLFEYFSETQRNKGNFPGRFSGRQFSNSRSEMNVSTLELGDSALYLCASSLSDGETQYFGPGTRLLVL.

This chain joins TRBV6-1 and TRBJ2-7, with 12 bases that match TRBD2. The CDR3 covers 15 residues. The ends lost 6 bases at V and 3 bases at J; junction bases unmatched: 6. CDR1 and CDR2 (germline): MNHNS, SASEGT. The CDR3 nucleotides read TGTGCCAGCAGCCAACTGACTAGCGGGAGCTACGAGCAGTACTTC. It translates to CASSQLTSGSYEQYF.

The chain recombines TRBV6-1 with TRBJ2-3; 10 nucleotides match TRBD2. V shed 1 base, J shed 2 bases, and the junction held 9 bases outside the gene matches. The germline V gene encodes CDR1 MNHNS and CDR2 SASEGT. This CDR3 contains 18 residues. In DNA, the CDR3 is TGTGCCAGCAGTGAAGGTAGGCTAGCGGGGGCCTACACAGATACGCAGTATTTT. Protein: CASSEGRLAGAYTDTQYF.

The rearrangement links TRBV25-1 to TRBJ1-5, with D possibly TRBD1 on 5 matching bases. The CDR3 is made up of 14 amino acids. V was shortened by 3 bases and J by 1 base, with 7 bases between the two germline ends. The germline CDR1 and CDR2 sequences are MGHDK and SYGVNS. The CDR3 sequence is CASSEGLSNQPQHF. The CDR3 DNA follows: TGTGCCAGCAGTGAGGGACTGAGCAATCAGCCCCAGCATTTT.

This clone has only a few counts. The genes are TRBV25-1 and TRBJ1-1, with 7 bases identical to TRBD1. The CDR3 has 11 residues. With V trimmed by 7 bases and J by 7 bases, 3 bases remained unmatched. Germline V gene sequence: CDR1 MGHDK, CDR2 SYGVNS. Here the CDR3 DNA reads TGTGCCAGCAACAGGGGTAGTGAAGCTTTCTTT. Protein: CASNRGSEAFF.

This clone was detected only a few times. The chain is built from TRBV4-1 and TRBJ1-2; perhaps TRBD1 as D (6 bases). Trimming took 4 bases from V and 6 from J, leaving 24 bases between them. CDR3 length: 17 amino acids. From germline, CDR1 is MGHRA and CDR2 YSYEKL. The CDR3 reads CASSLDEGDTLKNGYTF. For the CDR3, the DNA is TGCGCCAGCAGCCTTGACGAAGGGGACACCCTTAAGAATGGCTACACCTTC.

This clone has only one observation. This chain links TRBV7-2 with TRBJ1-1; TRBD1 matches at 7 bases. Unmatched junction bases numbered 8, after V lost 5 bases and J lost 5 bases. The germline gives CDR1 SGHTA, CDR2 FQGNSA. The CDR3 has 14 residues. The CDR3 is CASSPDRVRTEAFF. The CDR3 bases are TGTGCCAGCAGCCCAGACAGGGTTCGGACTGAAGCTTTCTTT.

Only a few counts were recorded for this clone. This chain uses TRBV11-2 with TRBJ2-1, with D unclear. The germline V gene has CDR1 SGHAT and CDR2 FQNNGV. This CDR3 has 14 residues. V lost 0 bases and J lost 5, with 8 bases in between. CDR3 loop: CASSLERLDNEQFF. DNA of the CDR3: TGTGCCAGCAGCTTAGAACGATTAGACAATGAGCAGTTCTTC.

V and J are TRBV5-1 and TRBJ2-7; 8 bases are shared with TRBD1. Unmatched junction bases numbered 6, after V lost 4 bases and J lost 6 bases. The germline CDR1 and CDR2 sequences are SGHRS and YFSETQ. The CDR3 runs to 13 residues. The CDR3 spells CASSLGTGREQYF. CDR3 nucleotide sequence: TGCGCCAGCAGCCTTGGGACAGGACGCGAGCAGTACTTC. The full variable domain, with the rest looked up from reference TRBV5-1 and TRBJ2-7, is KAGVTQTPRYLIKTRGQQVTLSCSPISGHRSVSWYQQTPGQGLQFLFEYFSETQRNKGNFPGRFSGRQFSNSRSEMNVSTLELGDSALYLCASSLGTGREQYFGPGTRLTVT.

This clone appeared a few times. J is TRBJ2-7 and V is TRBV4-1; 9 positions agree with TRBD1. The V segment lost 0 bases and the J segment 6 bases; nucleotides outside the gene matches: 9. CDR1 and CDR2 (germline): MGHRA, YSYEKL. The CDR3 covers 16 residues. The CDR3 region has the DNA TGCGCCAGCAGCCAAGACCCCCAGGGACAGGGCGGCGAGCAGTACTTC. Amino acids: CASSQDPQGQGGEQYF.

J is TRBJ2-3 and V is TRBV11-2; no definite D call. The CDR3 extends over 16 amino acids. V was shortened by 0 bases and J by 1 base, with 11 bases between the two germline ends. Germline-derived CDR1 and CDR2 are SGHAT and FQNNGV. The CDR3 DNA is TGTGCCAGCAGCTTAGATACCCGGGTTGGCACAGATACGCAGTATTTT. It yields the protein CASSLDTRVGTDTQYF.

The V gene is TRBV18, the J gene TRBJ2-2, with TRBD1 matching 10 bases. The CDR3 has 17 residues. Germline V gene data show CDR1 as KGHSH and CDR2 as LQKENI. Trimming at V came to 2 bases and at J to 7 bases, leaving 10 bases not matched to a gene. CDR3 sequence: CASSPTGDRGRDGELFF. DNA for the CDR3: TGTGCCAGCTCACCAACCGGCGACAGGGGGCGAGACGGGGAGCTGTTTTTT.